This is a list of T cell receptor beta chains from one sample in a study of blood T cell repertoires in COVID-19. Produced via immunoSEQ multiplex PCR; TCRdb's table is partial and in-frame only. The sample carries about 280,000 clones, 88% recorded once. The sequencing input was peripheral blood. Every receptor here comes from a man younger than 35 with active or convalescent COVID-19. The CDR3 runs from the conserved cysteine through the conserved F or W. The D gene is left open where the match is weak. The size field is filled for only some rows; it gives once, few, many or a size class.

v_call	d_call	j_call	clone_size	cdr3_aa	cdr3_nt
TRBV7-2	NA	TRBJ2-2	few	CASSLGGANTGELFF	TGTGCCAGCAGCTTAGGCGGAGCTAACACCGGGGAGCTGTTTTTT
TRBV2	NA	TRBJ2-1	NA	CASSEGQRDEQFF	TGTGCCAGCAGTGAAGGTCAGAGGGATGAGCAGTTCTTC
TRBV6-6	TRBD1	TRBJ1-6	NA	CASSPKTGGRLNSPLHF	TGTGCCAGCAGTCCTAAGACAGGGGGTAGACTTAATTCACCCCTCCACTTT
TRBV11-3	NA	TRBJ2-2	NA	CASSLSGTGGELFF	TGTGCCAGCAGCTTATCAGGGACTGGCGGGGAGCTGTTTTTT
TRBV24-1	TRBD1	TRBJ2-5	NA	CATSAGTAPLQYF	TGTGCCACCAGTGCAGGGACAGCCCCCCTCCAGTACTTC
TRBV29-1	NA	TRBJ2-7	NA	CSGVGVSSYEQYF	TGCAGCGGTGTCGGGGTTAGCTCCTACGAGCAGTACTTC
TRBV25-1	TRBD1	TRBJ2-7	NA	CASRRTGGSYEQYF	TGTGCCAGCAGAAGGACAGGGGGCTCCTACGAGCAGTACTTC
TRBV6-5	TRBD2	TRBJ2-5	NA	CASSPLADQETQYF	TGTGCCAGCAGTCCACTAGCGGACCAAGAGACCCAGTACTTC
TRBV27	NA	TRBJ1-2	NA	CASKSGDNYGYTF	TGTGCCAGCAAATCAGGTGATAACTATGGCTACACCTTC
TRBV3-1/TRBV3-2	NA	TRBJ1-4	NA	CASSEDFSGEKLFF	TGTGCCAGCAGCGAAGACTTCTCGGGGGAAAAACTGTTTTTT
TRBV19	NA	TRBJ1-4	NA	CASSIGRIATNEKLFF	TGTGCCAGTAGTATTGGGAGAATTGCAACTAATGAAAAACTGTTTTTT
TRBV19	NA	TRBJ1-5	NA	CASSISPGQPQHF	TGTGCCAGTAGTATAAGTCCGGGTCAGCCCCAGCATTTT
TRBV6-2/TRBV6-3	TRBD2	TRBJ2-7	NA	CASSLGEGPYEQYF	TGTGCCAGCAGTTTGGGGGAGGGCCCTTACGAGCAGTACTTC
TRBV6-2/TRBV6-3	NA	TRBJ1-3	once	CASSYPPGRVTGNTIYF	TGTGCCAGCAGTTACCCTCCGGGCAGGGTGACTGGAAACACCATATATTTT
TRBV19	NA	TRBJ1-6	NA	CASSTRQNYNSPLHF	TGTGCCAGTAGTACCAGACAGAACTATAATTCACCCCTCCACTTT
TRBV5-1	TRBD2	TRBJ2-7	NA	CASSLGTSGYEQYF	TGCGCCAGCAGCTTGGGAACTAGCGGCTACGAGCAGTACTTC
TRBV7-8	TRBD2	TRBJ2-7	NA	CASSPSGGAYEQYF	TGTGCCAGCAGCCCTAGCGGGGGGGCCTACGAGCAGTACTTC
TRBV18	TRBD1	TRBJ2-4	NA	CASSPGTVVLKNIQYF	TGTGCCAGCTCACCGGGGACAGTAGTGCTCAAAAACATTCAGTACTTC
TRBV6-5	NA	TRBJ2-3	NA	CASSTGTLTDTQYF	TGTGCCAGCAGCACCGGGACACTCACAGATACGCAGTATTTT
TRBV9	TRBD1	TRBJ2-2	NA	CASSAGTARTGELFF	TGTGCCAGCAGCGCTGGGACAGCGAGAACCGGGGAGCTGTTTTTT
TRBV18	NA	TRBJ2-1	NA	CASIGGSYNEQFF	TGTGCCAGCATCGGGGGCTCCTACAATGAGCAGTTCTTC
TRBV21-1	NA	TRBJ2-3	many	CASSKVVVLETSTDTQYF	TGTGCCAGCAGCAAAGTGGTAGTCCTGGAGACGAGCACAGATACGCAGTATTTT
TRBV9	NA	TRBJ2-1	NA	CASSVADSYNEQFF	TGTGCCAGCAGCGTAGCCGACAGCTACAATGAGCAGTTCTTC
TRBV5-4	NA	TRBJ1-1	NA	CASSLDPGVNTEAFF	TGTGCCAGCAGCTTGGACCCGGGGGTGAACACTGAAGCTTTCTTT